The 16 T cell receptor beta chains below all came from one sample that was sequenced in a study of T cells in Graves' hyperthyroidism and ophthalmopathy. Amplification of TCR beta CDR3 regions was performed using RNA transcripts as template. The HTBI set primed first-round TCR CDR3 RT-PCR. MiXCR, run by TCRdb on the multiplex PCR reads, gives a single entry per CDR3 protein. The sample records approximately 610,000 distinct CDR3 sequences, roughly 14% being singletons. The sample taken for sequencing was blood. The receptors come from a woman in her thirties or forties with Graves' ophthalmopathy.

In its sample, this clonotype was seen many times. The chain couples TRBV28 to TRBJ2-7, with D possibly called TRBD1 or TRBD2 (5 bases each). Germline V gene data show CDR1 as MDHEN and CDR2 as SYDVKM. Trimming left V 7 bases short and J 0 bases short, with 13 bases between. This CDR3 region has 14 residues. The CDR3 loop reads CASIGTRDSYEQYF. The CDR3 bases are TGTGCCAGCATCGGGACCAGGGACTCCTACGAGCAGTACTTC.

The chain employs TRBV10-3 and TRBJ2-5; 9 bases are a match to TRBD1. The CDR3 has 12 residues. Per the germline V gene, CDR1 is ENHRY and CDR2 is SYGVKD. Unmatched junction bases numbered 4, after V lost 10 bases and J lost 4 bases. This CDR3 is CATEDRGETQYF. Written as DNA, the CDR3 is TGTGCCACCGAGGACAGGGGAGAGACCCAGTACTTC.

The chain joins TRBV11-1 to TRBJ2-7; 9 positions agree with TRBD1. The CDR3 has 16 amino acids. V shed 4 bases and J 3 bases; nucleotides not matched to a gene: 10. In germline, CDR1 is SGHAT, CDR2 FQDESV (reference sequence). DNA of the CDR3: TGTGCCAGCAGCTCCAGCGGGACAGGGACTTACTACGAGCAGTACTTC. Translated, it gives CASSSSGTGTYYEQYF.

This clonotype was found many times. The chain links TRBV6-1 to TRBJ1-1, with D possibly being TRBD1 (5 bases). V was clipped by 1 base and J by 2 bases, with 11 bases between them. The CDR3 consists of 15 residues. Per the germline V gene, CDR1 is MNHNS and CDR2 is SASEGT. The DNA for the CDR3 is TGTGCCAGCAGTGAAGTGTTGGGGACCAACACTGAAGCTTTCTTT. It encodes CASSEVLGTNTEAFF.

There are many counts of this clonotype. V is TRBV19 and J is TRBJ1-2; TRBD1 matches at 8 bases. The ends lost 8 bases at V and 3 bases at J; junction bases unmatched: 8. In germline, CDR1 is LNHDA, CDR2 SQIVND (reference sequence). The CDR3 spans 14 residues. The CDR3 coding sequence is TGTGCCAGTGTTGACAGGGGCTACGACTATGGCTACACCTTC. It codes for CASVDRGYDYGYTF.

This clonotype turned up a few times. The CDR3 DNA sequence: TGCAGTGCTACGGTCCGGGGAGACATGAACACTGAAGCTTTCTTT. The encoded protein is CSATVRGDMNTEAFF. This chain connects TRBV20-1 to TRBJ1-1; D gene unclear. V lost 4 bases and J 0 bases, leaving 15 bases between the germline ends. CDR1 and CDR2 (germline): DFQATT, SNEGSKA (reference sequence). The CDR3 covers 15 residues.

At least ten counts were recorded for this clonotype. The V gene is TRBV6-5, the J gene TRBJ1-5, with D tentatively TRBD1 (6 bases). The CDR3 runs to 15 residues. In germline, CDR1 is MNHEY, CDR2 SVGAGI. V was shortened by 6 bases and J by 2 bases, with 14 bases between the two germline ends. CDR3 DNA sequence: TGTGCCAGCAGAAAACAGGGTTTTGGCAATCAGCCCCAGCATTTT. Translated, it gives CASRKQGFGNQPQHF.

This clonotype was counted ten times or more. The chain links TRBV2 to TRBJ1-1, with TRBD1 as a possible D gene (6 bases). Germline lookup yields CDR1 SNHLY and CDR2 FYNNEI. The length of the CDR3 is 14 residues. V lost 6 bases to trimming and J lost 3 bases, with 14 bases between them. CDR3 sequence reads: CASREQGRDTEAFF. CDR3 DNA: TGTGCCAGCAGGGAACAGGGTAGGGACACTGAAGCTTTCTTT.

This clonotype occurred many times. The chain employs TRBV28 and TRBJ2-5, with 7 bases lining up with TRBD1. This CDR3 comprises 15 residues. Unmatched junction bases numbered 3, after V lost 2 bases and J lost 0 bases. Germline V gene sequence: CDR1 MDHEN, CDR2 SYDVKM. Written as DNA, the CDR3 is TGTGCCAGCAGTTTAGGGACAGCTTACCAAGAGACCCAGTACTTC. It translates to CASSLGTAYQETQYF.

At least ten counts were recorded for this clonotype. The genes are TRBV7-2 and TRBJ2-5; TRBD2 aligns across 9 bases. The length of the CDR3 is 15 residues. V shed 2 bases and J 7 bases; nucleotides not matched to a gene: 8. Germline CDR1 is SGHTA and CDR2 is FQGNSA. CDR3: CASSLYASGIGTQYF. In DNA form, the CDR3 reads TGTGCCAGCAGCTTATATGCTAGCGGGATTGGGACCCAGTACTTC.

The chain combines TRBV7-2 with TRBJ2-5, with D possibly TRBD1 on 6 matching bases. The CDR3 is 16 amino acids. V was cut by 2 bases and J by 2 bases, with 15 bases left in between. Germline assignment: CDR1 SGHTA and CDR2 FQGNSA. The CDR3 nucleotides are TGTGCCAGCAGCTTATCGATCGGACAGAGTCAAGAGACCCAGTACTTC. Encoded protein: CASSLSIGQSQETQYF.

V is TRBV9 and J is TRBJ1-1; unclear D gene. CDR1 is SGDLS, CDR2 YYNGEE, per germline. Between the trimmed V and J ends, which lost 0 bases and 6 bases, there was a span of 12 bases. This CDR3 is 14 amino acids long. CDR3 residues: CASSVVAKGAEAFF. Written as DNA, the CDR3 is TGTGCCAGCAGCGTAGTGGCAAAGGGTGCTGAAGCTTTCTTT.

V gene TRBV7-9 combines with J gene TRBJ1-4; maybe TRBD1 (6 bases). CDR3 length: 15 amino acids. From germline, CDR1 is SEHNR and CDR2 FQNEAQ (reference sequence). Trimming took off 1 base at V and 7 bases at J, with 13 bases between the two ends. The CDR3 region is CASSLGEGGLEKLFF. In DNA, the CDR3 is TGTGCCAGCAGCTTAGGGGAAGGGGGACTTGAAAAACTGTTTTTT.

This clonotype has at least ten counts. The chain is built from TRBV27 and TRBJ2-1; D remains ambiguous. Germline V gives CDR1 MNHEY, CDR2 SMNVEV (reference sequence). The germline V and J ends were trimmed by 8 bases and 4 bases, with 12 bases remaining between them. This CDR3 region has 13 residues. The CDR3 spells CASRGPQYNEQFF. The DNA for the CDR3 is TGTGCCAGCCGCGGACCACAATACAATGAGCAGTTCTTC.

This sequence joins TRBV6-1 and TRBJ2-5; TRBD1 is a possible D gene (6 bases). From germline, CDR1 is MNHNS and CDR2 SASEGT. V dropped 6 bases and J dropped 5 bases, with 22 bases sitting between them. The CDR3 contains 16 residues. CDR3 residues: CASRTGQGSWGETQYF. DNA of the CDR3: TGTGCCAGCAGGACGGGCCAGGGGAGCTGGGGGGAGACCCAGTACTTC.

The chain carries TRBV12-3 or TRBV12-4 and TRBJ2-6; perhaps TRBD1 as D (6 bases). The CDR3 covers 16 residues. Trimming pared 5 bases from V and 1 base from J, leaving 12 bases between. This CDR3 reads CASSHQGGSGANVLTF. The CDR3 bases are TGTGCCAGCAGTCACCAAGGGGGATCTGGGGCCAACGTCCTGACTTTC.